These 11 T cell receptor beta chains were sequenced from one sample in a study of cytomegalovirus exposure and HLA in healthy donors. Vbeta (60) and Jbeta (13) primers were used in the PCR. The protocol was immunoSEQ multiplex PCR, while the TCRdb copy is restricted to in-frame clones and leaves out a portion. The data show tens of thousands of clones, 60% to 70% seen once. Sequenced: PBMCs. Receptor source: a man between 60 and 75 years old in good health and CMV-seropositive.

This clone has just a few counts. V usage is TRBV13 and J usage is TRBJ2-2; 10 bases line up with TRBD2. CDR1 and CDR2 (germline): PRHDT, FYEKMQ (reference sequence). J lost 1 base, V lost 1 base, and 6 bases had no gene match. This CDR3 spans 18 amino acids. The CDR3 here is CASSLVRTSGLNTGELFF. DNA for the CDR3: TGTGCCAGCAGCTTAGTGAGGACTAGCGGATTGAACACCGGGGAGCTGTTTTTT.

The genes are TRBV12-1 and TRBJ2-1; TRBD2, the D gene given by the table, was not confirmed from the DNA. TRBV12-1 is flagged as a pseudogene. This CDR3 is 14 amino acids long. The CDR3: CASSFRTTPNEQFF. The CDR3 DNA follows: TGTGCCAGCAGCTTTAGAACTACTCCCAATGAGCAGTTCTTC.

This clone showed up just a few times. The chain uses TRBV2 and TRBJ2-1, with 8 bases identical to TRBD2. The V gene end was trimmed by 6 bases and the J gene end by 4 bases; junction bases not matched to a gene: 8. CDR3 size: 15 residues. Germline lookup yields CDR1 SNHLY and CDR2 FYNNEI. The CDR3 DNA reads TGTGCCAGCAGCGGGGTAGCGGGAAGGTACAATGAGCAGTTCTTC. It is translated as CASSGVAGRYNEQFF.

The chain is built from TRBV7-7 and TRBJ2-5; 11 bases match TRBD1. The V gene end was trimmed by 5 bases and the J gene end by 2 bases; junction bases not matched to a gene: 4. CDR3 length: 15 amino acids. Germline lookup yields CDR1 SSHAT and CDR2 FNYEAQ (reference sequence). The CDR3 spells CASSLGTGGQETQYF. The CDR3 DNA reads TGTGCCAGCAGCCTCGGGACAGGGGGACAAGAGACCCAGTACTTC.

The V and J genes are TRBV9 and TRBJ1-2; D uncertain. The CDR3 is 14 residues long. Per germline, CDR1 SGDLS and CDR2 YYNGEE. The V end was cut by 5 bases, the J end by 1 base, with 12 bases between. For the CDR3, the DNA is TGTGCCAGCAGAGCCCCATCGGTTAACTATGGCTACACCTTC. It translates to CASRAPSVNYGYTF.

This clone was seen a few times. V gene TRBV30 combines with J gene TRBJ1-1; D ambiguous. This CDR3 region has 13 residues. Per germline, CDR1 GTSNPN and CDR2 SVGIG (reference sequence). V was trimmed by 2 bases and J by 5 bases, leaving 12 bases between them. CDR3 loop: CAWSLHDSTEAFF. The CDR3 DNA reads as TGTGCCTGGAGTCTCCATGACTCAACTGAAGCTTTCTTT.

This chain joins TRBV27 and TRBJ2-5; D perhaps matches TRBD1 (5 bases). V was clipped by 5 bases and J by 11 bases, with 15 bases between them. Per germline, CDR1 MNHEY and CDR2 SMNVEV (reference sequence). The CDR3 extends over 12 amino acids. CDR3 sequence (DNA): TGTGCCAGCAGTCCCCTAGGGGATGAGCAGTACTTC. Translating gives CASSPLGDEQYF.

The chain combines TRBV7-9 with TRBJ2-2, with D possibly TRBD1 on 5 matching bases. This CDR3 has 17 residues. The V end was cut by 0 bases, the J end by 1 base, with 12 bases between. From germline, CDR1 is SEHNR and CDR2 FQNEAQ (reference sequence). The CDR3 DNA is TGTGCCAGCAGCTTAGCGCCCCCAGGGAAGAACACCGGGGAGCTGTTTTTT. Protein: CASSLAPPGKNTGELFF.

The sample holds one count of this clone. This chain uses TRBV30 with TRBJ1-4, with a possible D match to TRBD1 (5 bases). The CDR3 covers 14 residues. Trimming left V 3 bases short and J 8 bases short, with 16 bases between. CDR1 is GTSNPN, CDR2 SVGIG, per germline (reference sequence). The DNA of the CDR3 is TGTGCCTGGAGAAAGGGACTGCCTGGGGAAAAACTGTTTTTT. It is translated as CAWRKGLPGEKLFF.

The chain is built from TRBV7-9 and TRBJ1-2; 9 bases fit TRBD1. The V and J ends lost 0 bases and 7 bases, in that order; junction bases with no gene match: 6. CDR3 size: 15 residues. The V gene's germline CDR1 is SEHNR and CDR2 FQNEAQ (reference sequence). CDR3 nucleotide sequence: TGTGCCAGCAGCTTAGCGCGCACAGGGGGCGTTGGCTACACCTTC. Its translation: CASSLARTGGVGYTF.

The chain has TRBV27 and TRBJ2-5; tentatively, D is TRBD2 (6 bases). The germline CDR1 and CDR2 sequences are MNHEY and SMNVEV (reference sequence). The CDR3 totals 15 residues. V was shortened by 6 bases and J by 1 base, with 15 bases between the two germline ends. This chain's CDR3 is CASRIPRDSQETQYF. The CDR3, as DNA: TGTGCCAGCAGGATACCTCGGGACTCCCAAGAGACCCAGTACTTC.